This is a list of T cell receptor beta chains from one sample in a study of blood T cell repertoires in COVID-19. Data came from immunoSEQ multiplex PCR; TCRdb stores just in-frame clones and leaves some out. Of approximately 300,000 clones listed, 85% to 90% are singletons. Material: PBMCs or T cells enriched from blood (not recorded which). The receptors were sampled from a woman aged 30 to 39 who had recovered from COVID-19. CDR3s include the opening cysteine and the closing phenylalanine or tryptophan. Fields, in order: clone size, D gene, V gene, J gene, CDR3 protein, CDR3 DNA. The D gene is left open where the match is weak. Some rows mark clone size as missing; the rest say once, few, many or name a class of expanded clone.

NA,NA,TRBV6-4,TRBJ2-1,CASSDITGSDEQFF,TGTGCCAGCAGTGATATCACAGGGTCCGATGAGCAGTTCTTC
NA,NA,TRBV27,TRBJ1-3,CASTSSAAGRDTIYF,TGTGCCAGCACCTCTTCCGCGGCAGGGAGGGACACCATATATTTT
NA,TRBD2,TRBV5-4,TRBJ2-7,CASSNGLAGSTYEQYF,TGTGCCAGCAGCAACGGACTAGCGGGATCTACCTACGAGCAGTACTTC
NA,NA,TRBV5-1,TRBJ1-6,CASSASDWSSYNSPLHF,TGCGCCAGCAGCGCCTCGGACTGGAGCTCCTATAATTCACCCCTCCACTTT
once,TRBD1,TRBV11-3,TRBJ2-1,CASSLDHAGQGYNEQFF,TGTGCCAGCAGCTTAGATCATGCGGGACAGGGATACAATGAGCAGTTCTTC
NA,NA,TRBV30,TRBJ1-1,CAWSKGLDTEAFF,TGTGCCTGGAGCAAGGGGCTGGACACTGAAGCTTTCTTT
once,NA,TRBV30,TRBJ1-5,CAWSSGVVGQPQHF,TGTGCCTGGAGTTCCGGGGTTGTAGGTCAGCCCCAGCATTTT
NA,NA,TRBV4-3,TRBJ2-1,CASSQVVRGGNNEQFF,TGCGCCAGCAGCCAAGTCGTGCGGGGTGGAAACAATGAGCAGTTCTTC
NA,TRBD2,TRBV7-9,TRBJ2-1,CASSSKPGLAGDEQFF,TGTGCCAGCAGCTCAAAGCCGGGACTAGCAGGCGATGAGCAGTTCTTC
few,NA,TRBV12-5,TRBJ1-1,CASGLVPGGGTEAFF,TGTGCTAGTGGTTTGGTACCTGGCGGGGGCACTGAAGCTTTCTTT
NA,TRBD1,TRBV28,TRBJ1-4,CASSLRGDRGEKLFF,TGTGCCAGCAGTTTACGCGGGGACAGAGGAGAAAAACTGTTTTTT
NA,NA,TRBV2,TRBJ2-1,CASTGDNEQFF,TGTGCCAGCACCGGGGACAATGAGCAGTTCTTC
NA,NA,TRBV6-5,TRBJ1-2,CASSYRGYNYGYTF,TGTGCCAGCAGTTATCGGGGATACAACTATGGCTACACCTTC
once,NA,TRBV7-3,TRBJ2-1,CASSLRGSSASAYNEQFF,TGTGCCAGCAGCTTAAGGGGCTCATCGGCGTCAGCCTACAATGAGCAGTTCTTC
once,NA,TRBV30,TRBJ1-5,CAWSQTGGNQPQHF,TGTGCCTGGAGCCAAACGGGAGGCAATCAGCCCCAGCATTTT
NA,TRBD1,TRBV19,TRBJ2-7,CASSIETGTIREQYF,TGTGCCAGTAGTATAGAGACAGGGACGATTCGCGAGCAGTACTTC
NA,TRBD2,TRBV7-2,TRBJ2-5,CASSSRPETSLETQYF,TGTGCCAGCAGCTCAAGACCAGAGACTAGCTTGGAGACCCAGTACTTC
NA,NA,TRBV28,TRBJ1-3,CASIKGGSSGNTIYF,TGTGCCAGCATCAAAGGGGGAAGCTCTGGAAACACCATATATTTT
once,TRBD1,TRBV6-5,TRBJ1-1,CAGRQGRNTEAFF,TGTGCCGGAAGACAGGGGAGAAACACTGAAGCTTTCTTT
NA,NA,TRBV12-3/TRBV12-4,TRBJ2-7,CASTTYNSYEQYF,TGTGCCAGCACCACCTATAACTCCTACGAGCAGTACTTC
NA,NA,TRBV11-2,TRBJ2-3,CASSSQRLAEEWVPDTQYF,TGTGCCAGCAGCTCCCAGCGGCTAGCCGAAGAGTGGGTCCCAGATACGCAGTATTTT
NA,TRBD1,TRBV12-5,TRBJ2-7,CASGVGQAGGEQYF,TGTGCTAGTGGTGTGGGACAGGCTGGTGGCGAGCAGTACTTC
few,TRBD1,TRBV7-2,TRBJ1-2,CASSTTRQGGYGYTF,TGTGCCAGCAGCACTACACGTCAGGGGGGCTATGGCTACACCTTC
NA,NA,TRBV6-5,TRBJ1-1,CASSYATGPLGTEAFF,TGTGCCAGCAGTTACGCTACAGGCCCTTTGGGCACTGAAGCTTTCTTT
NA,TRBD2,TRBV9,TRBJ2-3,CASSVGGSGITDTQYF,TGTGCCAGCAGCGTAGGAGGTAGCGGGATCACAGATACGCAGTATTTT
NA,TRBD1,TRBV20-1,TRBJ2-3,CSASSPRTGGLWRGTDTQYF,TGCAGTGCTAGTAGCCCGAGGACAGGGGGTCTATGGAGGGGCACAGATACGCAGTATTTT
NA,TRBD1,TRBV7-8,TRBJ1-3,CASSPTGAGNTIYF,TGTGCCAGCAGTCCCACAGGGGCTGGAAACACCATATATTTT
NA,TRBD1,TRBV5-1,TRBJ2-5,CASSLSGGAETQYF,TGCGCCAGCAGCTTGTCAGGGGGCGCGGAGACCCAGTACTTC
NA,NA,TRBV14,TRBJ1-3,CASSQDRTSTHF,TGTGCCAGCAGCCAAGACAGGACTTCAACCCATTTT
NA,TRBD1,TRBV5-8,TRBJ2-3,CASSYRLGGVGTDTQYF,TGTGCCAGCAGCTACCGCCTAGGGGGCGTCGGCACAGATACGCAGTATTTT
NA,NA,TRBV25-1,TRBJ2-7,CASISDSYEQYF,TGTGCCAGTATATCGGACAGCTACGAGCAGTACTTC
few,TRBD1,TRBV14,TRBJ2-7,CASSLGGTGAYEQYF,TGTGCCAGCAGCCTAGGTGGGACAGGGGCATACGAGCAGTACTTC
NA,NA,TRBV7-9,TRBJ2-7,CASSLNRIEGEQYF,TGTGCCAGCAGCTTAAACCGAATTGAGGGCGAGCAGTACTTC
NA,TRBD2,TRBV15,TRBJ2-2,CATSRVGTKAGELFF,TGTGCCACCAGCAGAGTCGGGACTAAAGCCGGGGAGCTGTTTTTT
NA,NA,TRBV30,TRBJ2-5,CAWSVLGGFYQETQYF,TGTGCCTGGAGTGTACTGGGGGGATTCTACCAAGAGACCCAGTACTTC
NA,NA,TRBV28,TRBJ2-1,CASSFGVAGGIF,NA
NA,NA,TRBV29-1,TRBJ2-2,CSVAPTVSRAGELFF,TGCAGCGTTGCACCGACAGTGTCTCGAGCCGGGGAGCTGTTTTTT
NA,TRBD2,TRBV4-1,TRBJ2-5,CASSQGYFAGVSQETQYF,TGCGCCAGCAGCCAGGGTTACTTCGCGGGAGTCTCACAAGAGACCCAGTACTTC
NA,NA,TRBV3-1/TRBV3-2,TRBJ1-4,CASSQVTRSANEKLFF,TGTGCCAGCAGCCAAGTAACCCGTTCAGCTAATGAAAAACTGTTTTTT
once,TRBD2,TRBV4-3,TRBJ2-3,CASSQGTSRPDTQYF,TGCGCCAGCAGCCAAGGGACTAGCAGACCAGATACGCAGTATTTT
NA,TRBD1,TRBV5-1,TRBJ1-5,CASSFGTENQPQHF,TGCGCCAGCAGCTTTGGGACAGAAAATCAGCCCCAGCATTTT
NA,NA,TRBV2,TRBJ2-5,CASPRGFVQETQYF,TGTGCCAGCCCGAGAGGGTTTGTCCAAGAGACCCAGTACTTC
few,TRBD1,TRBV18,TRBJ2-7,CASQGDLSTYEQYF,TGTGCCAGCCAGGGGGATCTTAGCACCTACGAGCAGTACTTC
NA,NA,TRBV4-3,TRBJ1-5,CASSQAPRGAQHF,TGCGCCAGCAGCCAAGCCCCCCGGGGGGCCCAGCATTTT
NA,TRBD2,TRBV10-3,TRBJ2-2,CAISETSGSNTGELFF,TGTGCCATCAGTGAGACTAGCGGGTCGAACACCGGGGAGCTGTTTTTT
NA,NA,TRBV19,TRBJ2-7,CASRRGHLIYEQYF,TGTGCCAGTAGACGAGGACATTTAATCTACGAGCAGTACTTC
NA,NA,TRBV2,TRBJ1-2,CASRRSGFTYGYTF,TGTGCCAGCAGACGTTCAGGGTTCACCTATGGCTACACCTTC
NA,NA,TRBV19,TRBJ2-3,CASANSRGTDTQYF,TGTGCCAGTGCAAATAGCAGGGGCACAGATACGCAGTATTTT
NA,TRBD1,TRBV6-5,TRBJ1-2,CASSRQGSGYGYTF,TGTGCCAGCAGCCGACAGGGGTCTGGGTATGGCTACACCTTC
NA,TRBD1,TRBV18,TRBJ2-3,CASSPGTGVGTDTQYF,TGTGCCAGCTCACCCGGGACAGGCGTGGGCACAGATACGCAGTATTTT
NA,TRBD2,TRBV9,TRBJ2-7,CASSSHGASGYREQYF,TGTGCCAGCAGCTCCCACGGGGCTAGCGGGTATCGCGAGCAGTACTTC
NA,TRBD2,TRBV11-3,TRBJ2-1,CASSSEREGRNEQFF,TGTGCCAGCAGCTCCGAGCGGGAGGGCCGGAATGAGCAGTTCTTC